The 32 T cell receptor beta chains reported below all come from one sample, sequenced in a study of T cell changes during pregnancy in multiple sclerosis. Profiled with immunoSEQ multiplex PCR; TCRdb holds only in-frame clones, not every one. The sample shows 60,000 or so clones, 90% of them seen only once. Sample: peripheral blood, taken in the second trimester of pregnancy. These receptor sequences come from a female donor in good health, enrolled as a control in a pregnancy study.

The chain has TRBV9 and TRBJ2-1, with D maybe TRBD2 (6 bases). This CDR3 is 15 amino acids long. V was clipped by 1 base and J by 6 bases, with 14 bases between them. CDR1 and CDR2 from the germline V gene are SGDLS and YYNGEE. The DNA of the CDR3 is TGTGCCAGCAGCGTAAGGTTAGGAGGGCCCAATGAGCAGTTCTTC. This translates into CASSVRLGGPNEQFF. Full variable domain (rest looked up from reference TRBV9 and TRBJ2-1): DSGVTQTPKHLITATGQRVTLRCSPRSGDLSVYWYQQSLDQGLQFLIQYYNGEERAKGNILERFSAQQFPDLHSELNLSSLELGDSALYFCASSVRLGGPNEQFFGPGTRLTVL.

DNA for the CDR3: TGTGCCAGCAGCGTAGGGGTCGGGCGGGGCCAAGAGACCCAGTACTTC. As protein: CASSVGVGRGQETQYF. The chain is built from TRBV9 and TRBJ2-5; perhaps TRBD2 as D (6 bases). This CDR3 spans 16 amino acids. The ends were cut back, 0 bases at V and 1 base at J, with 13 bases in the middle. The germline V gene has CDR1 SGDLS and CDR2 YYNGEE.

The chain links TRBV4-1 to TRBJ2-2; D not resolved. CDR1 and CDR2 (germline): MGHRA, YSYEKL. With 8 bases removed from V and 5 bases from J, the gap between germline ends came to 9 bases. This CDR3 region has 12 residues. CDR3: CASGPGTGELFF. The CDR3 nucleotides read TGCGCCAGCGGTCCCGGGACCGGGGAGCTGTTTTTT.

CDR3 loop: CASSADSVSSYEQYF. In nucleotides, the CDR3 is TGTGCCAGTAGTGCGGACTCCGTTAGCTCCTACGAGCAGTACTTC. V usage is TRBV19 and J usage is TRBJ2-7; TRBD2 might be the D (5 bases). Germline values: CDR1 LNHDA, CDR2 SQIVND (reference sequence). Trimming removed 5 bases at V and 0 bases at J, with 14 bases between. The CDR3 has 15 residues. Combining the CDR3 with reference TRBV19 and TRBJ2-7 gives the whole variable domain DGGITQSPKYLFRKEGQNVTLSCEQNLNHDAMYWYRQDPGQGLRLIYYSQIVNDFQKGDIAEGYSVSREKKESFPLTVTSAQKNPTAFYLCASSADSVSSYEQYFGPGTRLTVT.

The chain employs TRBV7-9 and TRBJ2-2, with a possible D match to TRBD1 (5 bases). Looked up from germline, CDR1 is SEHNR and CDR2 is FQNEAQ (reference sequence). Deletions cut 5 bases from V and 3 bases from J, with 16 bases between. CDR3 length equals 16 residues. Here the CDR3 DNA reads TGTGCCAGCAGCCGTGAACAGGACCAGTACACCGGGGAGCTGTTTTTT. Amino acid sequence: CASSREQDQYTGELFF.

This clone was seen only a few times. DNA for the CDR3: TGTGCCAGCAGAGGCAGGGGGAACACTGAAGCTTTCTTT. This codes for CASRGRGNTEAFF. V usage is TRBV14 and J usage is TRBJ1-1; D possibly corresponds to TRBD1 (6 bases). Germline V gives CDR1 SGHDN, CDR2 FVKESK. Trimming shortened V by 6 bases and J by 1 base, and 9 bases separated the two germline ends. This CDR3 is 13 amino acids long.

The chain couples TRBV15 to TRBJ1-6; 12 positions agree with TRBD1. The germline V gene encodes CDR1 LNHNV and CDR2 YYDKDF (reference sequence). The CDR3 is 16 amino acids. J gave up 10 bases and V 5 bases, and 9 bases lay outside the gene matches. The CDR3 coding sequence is TGTGCCACCAGCCCGAGGGACAGGGGGCCGGGATCACCCCTCCACTTT. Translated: CATSPRDRGPGSPLHF.

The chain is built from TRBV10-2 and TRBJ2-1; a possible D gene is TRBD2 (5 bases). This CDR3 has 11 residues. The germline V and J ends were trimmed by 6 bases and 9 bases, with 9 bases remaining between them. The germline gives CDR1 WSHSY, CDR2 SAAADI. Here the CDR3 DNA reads TGCGCCAGCAGCCCTACTAGTGAGCAGTTCTTC. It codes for CASSPTSEQFF.

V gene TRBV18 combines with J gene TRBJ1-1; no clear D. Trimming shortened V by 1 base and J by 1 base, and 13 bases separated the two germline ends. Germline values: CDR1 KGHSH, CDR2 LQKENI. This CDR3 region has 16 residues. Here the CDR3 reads CASSPQSGRKNTEAFF. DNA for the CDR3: TGTGCCAGCTCACCACAGAGCGGCAGGAAGAACACTGAAGCTTTCTTT.

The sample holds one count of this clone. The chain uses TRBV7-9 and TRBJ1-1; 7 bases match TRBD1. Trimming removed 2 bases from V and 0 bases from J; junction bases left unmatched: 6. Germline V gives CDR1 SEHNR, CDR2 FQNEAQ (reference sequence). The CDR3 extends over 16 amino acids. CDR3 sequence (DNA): TGTGCCAGCAGCTTAAAGGGACAGTTTATGAACACTGAAGCTTTCTTT. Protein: CASSLKGQFMNTEAFF.

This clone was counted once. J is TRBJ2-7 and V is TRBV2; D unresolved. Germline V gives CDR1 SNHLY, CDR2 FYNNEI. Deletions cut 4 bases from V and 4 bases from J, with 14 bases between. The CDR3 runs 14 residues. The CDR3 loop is CASSGGPGTYEQYF. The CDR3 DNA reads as TGTGCCAGCAGTGGAGGCCCCGGAACTTACGAGCAGTACTTC.

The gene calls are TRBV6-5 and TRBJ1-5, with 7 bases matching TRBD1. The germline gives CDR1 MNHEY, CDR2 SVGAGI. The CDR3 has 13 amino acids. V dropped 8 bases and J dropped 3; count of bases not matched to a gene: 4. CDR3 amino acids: CASSQGLNQPQHF. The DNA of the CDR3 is TGTGCCAGCTCACAGGGGCTCAATCAGCCCCAGCATTTT.

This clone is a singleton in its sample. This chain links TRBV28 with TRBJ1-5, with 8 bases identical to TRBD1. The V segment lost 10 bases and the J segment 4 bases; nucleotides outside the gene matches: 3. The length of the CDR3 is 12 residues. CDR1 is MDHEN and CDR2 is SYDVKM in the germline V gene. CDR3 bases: TGTGCCACCCGGACAGGGAATCAGCCCCAGCATTTT. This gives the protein CATRTGNQPQHF. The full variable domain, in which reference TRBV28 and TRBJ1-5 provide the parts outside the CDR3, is DVKVTQSSRYLVKRTGEKVFLECVQDMDHENMFWYRQDPGLGLRLIYFSYDVKMKEKGDIPEGYSVSREKKERFSLILESASTNQTSMYLCATRTGNQPQHFGDGTRLSIL.

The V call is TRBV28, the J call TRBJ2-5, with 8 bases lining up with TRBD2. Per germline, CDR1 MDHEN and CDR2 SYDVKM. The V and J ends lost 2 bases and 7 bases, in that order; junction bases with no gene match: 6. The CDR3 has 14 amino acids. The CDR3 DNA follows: TGTGCCAGCAGTTTACGCGGGGGGAGTGGGACCCAGTACTTC. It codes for CASSLRGGSGTQYF. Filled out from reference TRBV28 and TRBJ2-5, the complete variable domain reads DVKVTQSSRYLVKRTGEKVFLECVQDMDHENMFWYRQDPGLGLRLIYFSYDVKMKEKGDIPEGYSVSREKKERFSLILESASTNQTSMYLCASSLRGGSGTQYFGPGTRLLVL.

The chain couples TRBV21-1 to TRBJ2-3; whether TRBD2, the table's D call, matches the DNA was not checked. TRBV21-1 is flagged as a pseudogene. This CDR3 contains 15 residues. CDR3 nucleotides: TGTGCCAGACTTCTATATCCCGCTGGCACAGATACGCAGTATTTT. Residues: CARLLYPAGTDTQYF.

In DNA form, the CDR3 reads TGTGCCACCCGAGCACGGGTTGAGCAGTTCTTC. It codes for CATRARVEQFF. The V call is TRBV19, the J call TRBJ2-1; D gene ambiguous. With 10 bases removed from V and 9 bases from J, the gap between germline ends came to 13 bases. The CDR3 length is 11 residues. In germline, CDR1 is LNHDA, CDR2 SQIVND (reference sequence). The full variable domain, completed using reference TRBV19 and TRBJ2-1, is DGGITQSPKYLFRKEGQNVTLSCEQNLNHDAMYWYRQDPGQGLRLIYYSQIVNDFQKGDIAEGYSVSREKKESFPLTVTSAQKNPTAFYLCATRARVEQFFGPGTRLTVL.

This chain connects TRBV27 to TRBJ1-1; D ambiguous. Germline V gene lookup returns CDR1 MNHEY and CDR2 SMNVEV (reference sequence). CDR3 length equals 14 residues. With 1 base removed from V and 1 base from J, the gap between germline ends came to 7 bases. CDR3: CASSLFAPNTEAFF. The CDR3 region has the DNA TGTGCCAGCAGTTTATTTGCGCCGAACACTGAAGCTTTCTTT.

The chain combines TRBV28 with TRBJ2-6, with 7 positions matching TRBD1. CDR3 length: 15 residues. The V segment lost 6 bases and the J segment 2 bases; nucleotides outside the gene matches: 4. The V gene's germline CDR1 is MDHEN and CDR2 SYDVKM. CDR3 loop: CASSFGQAGANVLTF. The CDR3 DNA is TGTGCCAGCAGCTTCGGACAGGCTGGGGCCAACGTCCTGACTTTC.

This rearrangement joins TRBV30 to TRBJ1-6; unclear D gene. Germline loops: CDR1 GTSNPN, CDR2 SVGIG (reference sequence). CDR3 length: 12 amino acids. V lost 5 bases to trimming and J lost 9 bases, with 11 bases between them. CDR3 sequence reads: CAWGRRGSPLHF. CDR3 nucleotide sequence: TGTGCCTGGGGGCGGCGGGGTTCACCCCTCCACTTT.

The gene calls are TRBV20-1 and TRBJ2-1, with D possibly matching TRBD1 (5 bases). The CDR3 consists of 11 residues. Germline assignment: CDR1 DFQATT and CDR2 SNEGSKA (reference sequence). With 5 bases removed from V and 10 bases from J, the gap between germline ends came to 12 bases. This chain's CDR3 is CSAQQGKEQFF. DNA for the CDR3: TGCAGTGCTCAGCAGGGCAAGGAGCAGTTCTTC.

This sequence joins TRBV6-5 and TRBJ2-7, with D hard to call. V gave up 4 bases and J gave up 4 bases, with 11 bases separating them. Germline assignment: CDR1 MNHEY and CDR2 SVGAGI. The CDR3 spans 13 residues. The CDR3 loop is CASSSNLNYEQYF. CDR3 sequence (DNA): TGTGCCAGCAGTTCAAACCTAAATTACGAGCAGTACTTC.

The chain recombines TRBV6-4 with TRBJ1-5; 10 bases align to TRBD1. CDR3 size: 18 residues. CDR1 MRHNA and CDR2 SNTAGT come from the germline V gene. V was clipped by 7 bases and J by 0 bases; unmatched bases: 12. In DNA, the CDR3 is TGTGCCAGCACCGACAGGGACAGGGGCCCTTATAGCAATCAGCCCCAGCATTTT. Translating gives CASTDRDRGPYSNQPQHF.

The CDR3 region is CASSLGSGDGYEQYF. In nucleotides, the CDR3 is TGTGCCAGCAGCTTGGGGAGTGGGGATGGGTACGAGCAGTACTTC. The chain links TRBV2 to TRBJ2-7; TRBD2 might be the D (5 bases). The V gene lost 6 bases and the J gene lost 4 bases, with 19 bases spanning the gap. The CDR3 length is 15 residues. Germline CDR1 SNHLY, CDR2 FYNNEI. Full variable domain (rest looked up from reference TRBV2 and TRBJ2-7): EPEVTQTPSHQVTQMGQEVILRCVPISNHLYFYWYRQILGQKVEFLVSFYNNEISEKSEIFDDQFSVERPDGSNFTLKIRSTKLEDSAMYFCASSLGSGDGYEQYFGPGTRLTVT.

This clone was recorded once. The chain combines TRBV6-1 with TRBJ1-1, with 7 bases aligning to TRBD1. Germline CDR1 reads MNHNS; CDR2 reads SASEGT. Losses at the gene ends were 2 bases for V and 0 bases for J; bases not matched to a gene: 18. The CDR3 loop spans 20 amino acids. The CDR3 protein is CASSEYPQGGRLTMNTEAFF. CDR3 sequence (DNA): TGTGCCAGCAGTGAATATCCTCAGGGGGGCCGCCTGACCATGAACACTGAAGCTTTCTTT.

In DNA, the CDR3 is TGTGCCAGCTCTGGTGGCGGACACAGGGGGCAGTACTTC. This codes for CASSGGGHRGQYF. This chain links TRBV28 with TRBJ2-7; 7 bases agree with TRBD1. This CDR3 contains 13 residues. After removal of 8 bases from V and 9 bases from J, the junction contained 13 bases not matched to a gene. The germline gives CDR1 MDHEN, CDR2 SYDVKM.

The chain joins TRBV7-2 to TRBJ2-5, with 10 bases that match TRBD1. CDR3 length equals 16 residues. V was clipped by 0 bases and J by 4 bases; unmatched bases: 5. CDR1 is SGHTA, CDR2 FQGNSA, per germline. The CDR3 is CASSLAGTGVGETQYF. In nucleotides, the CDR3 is TGTGCCAGCAGCTTAGCTGGGACAGGGGTGGGAGAGACCCAGTACTTC.

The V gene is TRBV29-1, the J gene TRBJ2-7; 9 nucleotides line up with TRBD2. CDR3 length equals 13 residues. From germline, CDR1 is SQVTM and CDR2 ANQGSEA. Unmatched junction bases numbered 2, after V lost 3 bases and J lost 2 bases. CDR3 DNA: TGCAGCGTTGAGACTAGCGGAACCTACGAGCAGTACTTC. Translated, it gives CSVETSGTYEQYF.

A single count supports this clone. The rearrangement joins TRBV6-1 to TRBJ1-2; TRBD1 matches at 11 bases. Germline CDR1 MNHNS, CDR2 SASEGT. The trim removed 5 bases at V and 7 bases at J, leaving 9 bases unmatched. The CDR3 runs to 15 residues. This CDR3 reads CASSPKGGTGGGYTF. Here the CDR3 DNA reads TGTGCCAGCAGTCCTAAGGGTGGGACAGGGGGTGGCTACACCTTC.

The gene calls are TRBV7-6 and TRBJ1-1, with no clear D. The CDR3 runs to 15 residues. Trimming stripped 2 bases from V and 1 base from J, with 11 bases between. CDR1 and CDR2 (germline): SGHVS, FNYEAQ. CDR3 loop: CASSLRSGKNTEAFF. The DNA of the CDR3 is TGTGCCAGCAGCTTACGCTCCGGGAAGAACACTGAAGCTTTCTTT. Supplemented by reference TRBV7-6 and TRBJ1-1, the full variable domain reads GAGVSQSPRYKVTKRGQDVALRCDPISGHVSLYWYRQALGQGPEFLTYFNYEAQQDKSGLPNDRFSAERPEGSISTLTIQRTEQRDSAMYRCASSLRSGKNTEAFFGQGTRLTVV.

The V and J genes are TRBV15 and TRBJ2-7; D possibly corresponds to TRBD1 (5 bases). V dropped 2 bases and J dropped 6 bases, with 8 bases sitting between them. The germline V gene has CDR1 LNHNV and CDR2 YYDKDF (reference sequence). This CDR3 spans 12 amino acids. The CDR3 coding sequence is TGTGCCACCAGCAGATCAGGGTTCGAGCAGTACTTC. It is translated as CATSRSGFEQYF.

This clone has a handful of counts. The CDR3 loop is CASSETSGGQETQYF. The CDR3 coding sequence is TGTGCCAGCAGTGAGACTAGCGGGGGGCAAGAGACCCAGTACTTC. The chain joins TRBV6-4 to TRBJ2-5, with 13 bases aligning to TRBD2. Trimming at V came to 3 bases and at J to 2 bases, leaving 0 bases not matched to a gene. Germline CDR1 reads MRHNA; CDR2 reads SNTAGT. CDR3 length: 15 residues.

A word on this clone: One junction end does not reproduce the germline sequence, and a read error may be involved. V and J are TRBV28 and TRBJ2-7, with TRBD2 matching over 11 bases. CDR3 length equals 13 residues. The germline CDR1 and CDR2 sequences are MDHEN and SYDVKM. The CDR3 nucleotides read TGTGCCACCAGTCTAGCGGGGGGATACGAGCAGTACTTC. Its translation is CATSLAGGYEQYF.